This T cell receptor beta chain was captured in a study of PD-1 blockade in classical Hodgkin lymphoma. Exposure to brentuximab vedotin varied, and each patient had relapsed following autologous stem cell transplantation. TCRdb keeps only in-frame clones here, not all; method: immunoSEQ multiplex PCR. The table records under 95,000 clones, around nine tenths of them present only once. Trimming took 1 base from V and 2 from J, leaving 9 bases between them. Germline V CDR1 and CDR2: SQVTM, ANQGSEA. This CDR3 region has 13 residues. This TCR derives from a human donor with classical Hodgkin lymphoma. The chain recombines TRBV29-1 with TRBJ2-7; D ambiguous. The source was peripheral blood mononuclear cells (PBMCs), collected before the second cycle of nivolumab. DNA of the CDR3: TGCAGCGTTGAAGGGCAGGCCGCCTACGAGCAGTACTTC. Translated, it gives CSVEGQAAYEQYF.